The 14 T cell receptor beta chains listed next were all sequenced from one sample in a study of siplizumab effects on memory and regulatory T cells. Assay used: immunoSEQ multiplex PCR; TCRdb lists only in-frame clones, some missing. The data show 100,000 to 120,000 clones, roughly 91% seen once. Material for sequencing was CD4+ T cells sorted from blood. The receptor source for this set is a human donor in good health.

The CDR3 is CASSESVGTGGRYTF. In nucleotides, the CDR3 is TGTGCCAGCAGTGAATCGGTCGGGACAGGGGGACGCTACACCTTC. The chain links TRBV25-1 to TRBJ1-2; 11 bases map to TRBD1. The CDR3 runs 15 residues. J lost 9 bases, V lost 1 base, and 7 bases had no gene match. Germline V CDR1 and CDR2: MGHDK, SYGVNS.

This rearrangement joins TRBV9 to TRBJ2-7; 8 bases fit TRBD1. This CDR3 is 16 amino acids long. V dropped 0 bases and J dropped 4; count of bases not matched to a gene: 9. Germline CDR1 SGDLS, CDR2 YYNGEE. The CDR3: CASSVATGQGAYEQYF. CDR3 in DNA: TGTGCCAGCAGCGTAGCTACGGGGCAGGGGGCGTACGAGCAGTACTTC.

The rearrangement links TRBV18 to TRBJ1-1; D is possibly TRBD1 (5 bases). V was cut by 0 bases and J by 3 bases, with 8 bases left in between. Per germline, CDR1 KGHSH and CDR2 LQKENI. CDR3 length equals 14 residues. The CDR3 sequence: CASSPPAGYTEAFF. CDR3 sequence (DNA): TGTGCCAGCTCACCACCGGCAGGGTACACTGAAGCTTTCTTT.

The V gene is TRBV27, the J gene TRBJ2-2, with a weak D call TRBD2 (5 bases). This CDR3 comprises 15 residues. Trimming shortened V by 2 bases and J by 5 bases, and 12 bases separated the two germline ends. CDR1 MNHEY and CDR2 SMNVEV come from the germline V gene (reference sequence). As DNA, the CDR3 is TGTGCCAGCAGTTTACGGGTTGGAGGAACCGGGGAGCTGTTTTTT. It is translated as CASSLRVGGTGELFF.

The chain combines TRBV28 with TRBJ2-6; D tentatively reads TRBD1 or TRBD2 (5 bases each). V lost 1 base to trimming and J lost 1 base, with 14 bases between them. CDR1 is MDHEN and CDR2 is SYDVKM in the germline V gene. The CDR3 loop spans 18 amino acids. The CDR3 nucleotides are TGTGCCAGCAGTTTATTAAGGGGAGCGATATCTGGGGCCAACGTCCTGACTTTC. As protein: CASSLLRGAISGANVLTF.

This chain links TRBV5-5 with TRBJ1-2, with D hard to call. Per germline, CDR1 SGHKS and CDR2 YYEKEE (reference sequence). V was pared by 0 bases and J by 8 bases, with 8 bases between. This CDR3 spans 12 amino acids. CDR3: CASSLERSGYTF. CDR3 nucleotides: TGTGCCAGCAGCTTGGAAAGGAGCGGCTACACCTTC.

The chain is built from TRBV11-2 and TRBJ2-7; D is unresolved. The CDR3 is 12 amino acids. The V gene's germline CDR1 is SGHAT and CDR2 FQNNGV. Between the trimmed V and J ends, which lost 1 base and 3 bases, there was a span of 4 bases. CDR3 sequence: CASSLVDYEQYF. As DNA, the CDR3 is TGTGCCAGCAGCTTAGTAGACTACGAGCAGTACTTC.

The chain carries TRBV11-3 and TRBJ2-6, with TRBD2 matching 7 bases. V lost 6 bases, J lost 0 bases, and 2 bases stayed unmatched. Germline V gene data show CDR1 as SGHNT and CDR2 as YENEEA. This CDR3 contains 15 residues. The CDR3 protein is CASSRGGSGANVLTF. DNA for the CDR3: TGTGCCAGCAGTCGCGGGGGCTCTGGGGCCAACGTCCTGACTTTC.

The V and J genes are TRBV9 and TRBJ2-2, with TRBD2 matching 9 bases. Trimming removed 0 bases from V and 5 bases from J; junction bases left unmatched: 5. The CDR3 contains 16 residues. In germline, CDR1 is SGDLS, CDR2 YYNGEE. The CDR3 loop reads CASSVDAGGQTGELFF. The CDR3 bases are TGTGCCAGCAGCGTAGACGCGGGAGGGCAGACCGGGGAGCTGTTTTTT.

This chain connects TRBV30 to TRBJ1-5; 7 nucleotides line up with TRBD1. The germline gives CDR1 GTSNPN, CDR2 SVGIG (reference sequence). Unmatched junction bases numbered 8, after V lost 5 bases and J lost 4 bases. The CDR3 runs to 14 residues. The DNA for the CDR3 is TGTGCCTGGTCTCGGGACAGTATAAATCAGCCCCAGCATTTT. Translating gives CAWSRDSINQPQHF. Full variable domain (remainder filled in from reference TRBV30 and TRBJ1-5): SQTIHQWPATLVQPVGSPLSLECTVEGTSNPNLYWYRQAAGRGLQLLFYSVGIGQISSEVPQNLSASRPQDRQFILSSKKLLLSDSGFYLCAWSRDSINQPQHFGDGTRLSIL.

This rearrangement joins TRBV7-9 to TRBJ2-3, with D perhaps TRBD1 or TRBD2 (5 bases each). The CDR3 consists of 15 residues. Germline V CDR1 and CDR2: SEHNR, FQNEAQ (reference sequence). V was trimmed by 10 bases and J by 4 bases, leaving 21 bases between them. The CDR3 DNA sequence: TGTGCCACCGTCCCTCTAGCAGTGGGGGCAGATACGCAGTATTTT. As protein: CATVPLAVGADTQYF.

The chain employs TRBV10-1 and TRBJ2-3, with D unclear. Trimming took off 6 bases at V and 2 bases at J, with 6 bases between the two ends. Looked up from germline, CDR1 is WNHNN and CDR2 is SYGVQD (reference sequence). CDR3 size: 12 residues. The CDR3 nucleotides are TGCGCCAGCAGCCGCAACACAGATACGCAGTATTTT. Its protein is CASSRNTDTQYF.

The J gene is TRBJ2-2, the V gene TRBV2; unclear D gene. V was trimmed by 8 bases and J by 5 bases, leaving 12 bases between them. Germline V CDR1 and CDR2: SNHLY, FYNNEI. The CDR3 has 13 residues. As DNA, the CDR3 is TGTGCCAGCGCCGGAAGGGTGACCGGGGAGCTGTTTTTT. It translates to CASAGRVTGELFF.

The chain uses TRBV19 and TRBJ2-1, with 8 positions matching TRBD1. Germline CDR1 reads LNHDA; CDR2 reads SQIVND (reference sequence). The CDR3 spans 13 residues. CDR3: CGSGDRTYNEQFF. The CDR3 DNA is TGTGGTTCAGGGGACAGGACCTACAATGAGCAGTTCTTC. Complete variable domain (other parts from reference TRBV19 and TRBJ2-1): DGGITQSPKYLFRKEGQNVTLSCEQNLNHDAMYWYRQDPGQGLRLIYYSQIVNDFQKGDIAEGYSVSREKKESFPLTVTSAQKNPTAFYLCGSGDRTYNEQFFGPGTRLTVL.